Listed below are T cell receptor beta chains from one sample, sequenced in a study of OX40 agonist ivuxolimab in advanced cancers. Clones were sequenced by immunoSEQ multiplex PCR, and TCRdb holds only the in-frame ones, with some missing. The sample includes 15,000 to 20,000 clones, 75% to 85% of them seen just once. This specimen consisted of CD4+ or CD8+ T cells sorted from blood, obtained in a trial of the OX40 agonist ivuxolimab. These receptors came from an adult with an advanced solid tumor such as melanoma, head and neck, liver or kidney cancer. CDR3s include the opening cysteine and the closing phenylalanine or tryptophan. D genes are given only for firm matches. Clone size is given for some rows only: seen once, a few or many times, or a class if the clone is expanded.

CDR3 protein	CDR3 DNA	D gene	CDR3 length	V gene	J gene	clone size
CSGTSGNEQFF	TGCAGTGGGACTAGCGGCAATGAGCAGTTCTTC	TRBD2	11	TRBV20-1	TRBJ2-1	NA
CASSRTGSSYEQYF	TGTGCCAGCTCCAGGACAGGCAGCTCCTACGAGCAGTACTTC	TRBD1	14	TRBV6-4	TRBJ2-7	NA
CASSAGSAGGWGTDTQYF	TGTGCCAGCAGCGCAGGTTCCGCGGGAGGCTGGGGCACAGATACGCAGTATTTT	TRBD2	18	TRBV7-3	TRBJ2-3	NA
CASSQGGPLDRVDYGYTF	TGCGCCAGCAGCCAAGGAGGGCCCCTCGACAGGGTAGACTATGGCTACACCTTC	TRBD1	18	TRBV4-1	TRBJ1-2	NA
CASRALRTGNTEAFF	TGTGCCAGCAGGGCCCTCAGGACAGGGAACACTGAAGCTTTCTTT	TRBD1	15	TRBV6-1	TRBJ1-1	NA
CARIYRAGYTF	TGCGCCAGGATCTACAGGGCTGGCTACACCTTC	NA	11	TRBV23-1	TRBJ1-2	NA
CASTPPRGTQYF	TGTGCCAGCACCCCCCCTCGTGGCACGCAGTATTTT	NA	12	TRBV28	TRBJ2-3	few
CASSIVRDTSYEQYF	TGTGCCAGTAGTATTGTAAGGGACACTTCCTACGAGCAGTACTTC	NA	15	TRBV19	TRBJ2-7	NA
CASSEPGQGAFQPQHF	TGTGCCAGCAGTGAACCGGGACAGGGGGCGTTTCAGCCCCAGCATTTT	TRBD1	16	TRBV28	TRBJ1-5	NA
CAISALARAYNEQFF	TGTGCCATCAGTGCGCTGGCTAGAGCCTACAATGAGCAGTTCTTC	NA	15	TRBV10-3	TRBJ2-1	once
CASSLAGTHTDTQYF	TGCGCCAGCAGCTTGGCCGGCACACACACAGATACGCAGTATTTT	NA	15	TRBV5-1	TRBJ2-3	NA
CASRLQGARWDEQYF	TGTGCCAGCAGACTACAGGGGGCGCGTTGGGACGAGCAGTACTTC	TRBD1	15	TRBV6-5	TRBJ2-7	NA
CASSATDGNTEAFF	TGTGCCAGCAGCGCCACAGACGGGAACACTGAAGCTTTCTTT	NA	14	TRBV9	TRBJ1-1	few
CAWSVLGEQFF	TGTGCCTGGAGTGTACTAGGGGAGCAGTTCTTC	NA	11	TRBV30	TRBJ2-1	NA
CASSSERGGGEQFF	TGTGCCAGCAGCTCAGAGCGGGGGGGCGGTGAGCAGTTCTTC	TRBD2	14	TRBV13	TRBJ2-1	NA
CASRIRGDNQPQHF	TGTGCCAGCAGGATCCGGGGGGATAATCAGCCCCAGCATTTT	NA	14	TRBV6-1	TRBJ1-5	NA
CASSPTGTPGETQYF	TGTGCCAGCAGCCCGACCGGGACTCCCGGGGAGACCCAGTACTTC	NA	15	TRBV7-2	TRBJ2-5	NA
CASSYSQGGSGYTF	TGTGCCAGCAGTTACTCGCAGGGAGGGTCGGGCTACACCTTC	NA	14	TRBV6-5	TRBJ1-2	few
CASSLGAGSPVVDIQYF	TGCGCCAGCAGCCTTGGGGCAGGGTCGCCGGTGGTAGACATTCAGTACTTC	NA	17	TRBV5-1	TRBJ2-4	NA
CASSQLDLVRWGEAFF	TGCGCCAGCAGCCAATTAGATCTGGTACGGTGGGGGGAAGCTTTCTTT	NA	16	TRBV4-1	TRBJ1-1	NA
CASSRDSNTYEQYF	TGTGCCAGCAGCCGGGACAGCAACACCTACGAGCAGTACTTC	TRBD1	14	TRBV6-1	TRBJ2-7	few
CASIPMGAGNYGYTF	TGTGCCAGCATCCCAATGGGGGCAGGGAACTATGGCTACACCTTC	NA	15	TRBV7-9	TRBJ1-2	NA
CASSLGGNTGELFF	TGCGCCAGCAGTTTAGGGGGGAACACCGGGGAGCTGTTTTTT	NA	14	TRBV5-1	TRBJ2-2	NA
CASSTKLGEAFF	TGTGCCAGCAGCACGAAACTGGGTGAAGCTTTCTTT	NA	12	TRBV7-2	TRBJ1-1	NA
CASSPGVQAFNYGYTF	TGTGCCAGCAGCCCAGGCGTACAGGCCTTTAACTATGGCTACACCTTC	NA	16	TRBV7-2	TRBJ1-2	few
CASSLAFGLGEQYF	TGTGCCAGCAGCTTGGCCTTTGGACTCGGCGAGCAGTACTTC	NA	14	TRBV7-6	TRBJ2-7	once
CASRSGRGDYGYTF	TGTGCCAGTAGGTCCGGCAGGGGTGACTATGGCTACACCTTC	NA	14	TRBV19	TRBJ1-2	NA
CSVKRGGVEQYF	TGCAGCGTCAAGCGGGGGGGGGTCGAGCAGTACTTC	TRBD2	12	TRBV29-1	TRBJ2-7	NA
CASSSGTGNIQYF	TGTGCCAGCAGCTCGGGGACAGGGAACATTCAGTACTTC	TRBD1	13	TRBV7-9	TRBJ2-4	few
CSARDPNGEQYF	TGCAGCGCCCGGGACCCAAACGGGGAGCAGTACTTC	NA	12	TRBV29-1	TRBJ2-7	NA
CASSQRLAGLRGNEQFF	TGTGCCAGCAGCCAACGACTAGCGGGTCTAAGGGGGAATGAGCAGTTCTTC	TRBD2	17	TRBV14	TRBJ2-1	NA
CASSSRMGQITDTQYF	TGCGCCAGCAGCTCAAGGATGGGACAGATCACAGATACGCAGTATTTT	TRBD1	16	TRBV4-1	TRBJ2-3	few
CASSGPGGETQYF	TGTGCCAGCAGCGGTCCGGGGGGAGAGACCCAGTACTTC	TRBD2	13	TRBV7-8	TRBJ2-5	once
CASSPYGGNGQPQHF	TGTGCCAGCTCACCGTACGGGGGGAATGGTCAGCCCCAGCATTTT	NA	15	TRBV18	TRBJ1-5	medium-sized
CASSVNTGPSGNTIYF	TGCGCCAGCAGCGTCAACACCGGCCCCTCTGGAAACACCATATATTTT	NA	16	TRBV5-1	TRBJ1-3	NA
CASSIQGLGNIQYF	TGTGCCAGTAGTATCCAGGGTTTGGGAAACATTCAGTACTTC	NA	14	TRBV19	TRBJ2-4	once
CASSLSGRRDEQYF	TGTGCCAGCAGTTTATCCGGACGTCGGGACGAGCAGTACTTC	NA	14	TRBV27	TRBJ2-7	NA
CASSSYQETQYF	TGTGCCAGCAGCTCGTACCAAGAGACCCAGTACTTC	NA	12	TRBV11-2	TRBJ2-5	NA
CASSAGQGANINEQFF	TGCGCCAGCAGCGCAGGACAGGGGGCGAATATCAATGAGCAGTTCTTC	TRBD1	16	TRBV5-1	TRBJ2-1	NA
CASSPGGTQPQHF	TGTGCCAGCAGCCCAGGGGGAACTCAGCCCCAGCATTTT	TRBD1	13	TRBV9	TRBJ1-5	NA
CASSPASYEQYF	TGCGCCAGCAGCCCAGCTTCCTACGAGCAGTACTTC	NA	12	TRBV5-1	TRBJ2-7	few
CASSLRSSFRTQYF	TGTGCCAGCAGTTTAAGGTCGAGCTTTCGGACGCAGTATTTT	NA	14	TRBV28	TRBJ2-3	NA
CASRGTSGCRLGTQYF	TGTGCCAGCAGGGGGACTAGCGGGTGCAGACTCGGGACGCAGTATTTT	TRBD2	16	TRBV6-4	TRBJ2-3	NA
CASRDSGGPHYGYTF	TGTGCCAGCAGGGACTCGGGGGGCCCGCACTATGGCTACACCTTC	NA	15	TRBV27	TRBJ1-2	NA
CASSADRGYEQYF	TGTGCCAGTAGTGCCGACAGGGGGTACGAGCAGTACTTC	TRBD1	13	TRBV19	TRBJ2-7	NA
CATSRPAGTGGIQAFF	TGTGCCACCAGCAGACCAGCCGGGACAGGGGGCATTCAAGCTTTCTTT	TRBD1	16	TRBV15	TRBJ1-1	NA
CASSVGGDITEAFF	TGTGCCAGCAGTGTTGGCGGTGATATCACTGAAGCTTTCTTT	NA	14	TRBV6-4	TRBJ1-1	NA
CASSLAGRISYEQYF	TGTGCCAGCAGCTTAGCGGGGCGAATCTCCTACGAGCAGTACTTC	NA	15	TRBV7-2	TRBJ2-7	NA
CASSLNSSPEKRLFF	TGTGCCAGCTCACTAAACTCGAGTCCCGAAAAACGTCTGTTTTTT	NA	15	TRBV18	TRBJ1-4	medium-sized
CASSLVSSGEKLFF	TGTGCCAGCAGCTTAGTGTCCAGCGGGGAAAAACTGTTTTTT	NA	14	TRBV7-2	TRBJ1-4	NA
CASSLRQVLSGNTIYF	TGTGCCAGCAGCTTACGACAGGTCCTCTCTGGAAACACCATATATTTT	NA	16	TRBV11-1	TRBJ1-3	NA
CASSLQGSLSYEQYF	TGTGCCAGCAGCTTACAGGGTAGTCTTTCCTACGAGCAGTACTTC	NA	15	TRBV5-6	TRBJ2-7	NA
CATRAGFTQETQYF	TGTGCCACCCGAGCGGGGTTCACTCAAGAGACCCAGTACTTC	TRBD2	14	TRBV6-4	TRBJ2-5	NA
CASSIQETQYF	TGTGCCAGCAGCATACAAGAGACCCAGTACTTC	NA	11	TRBV9	TRBJ2-5	NA
CASRTGAGFMNTEAFF	TGTGCCAGTAGGACAGGGGCTGGGTTTATGAACACTGAAGCTTTCTTT	TRBD1	16	TRBV19	TRBJ1-1	NA
CASRKQKETQYF	TGTGCCAGCAGGAAACAGAAAGAGACCCAGTACTTC	NA	12	TRBV7-3	TRBJ2-5	once
CASSPGGAGANVLTF	TGCGCCAGCAGCCCGGGAGGAGCTGGGGCCAACGTCCTGACTTTC	TRBD2	15	TRBV5-1	TRBJ2-6	NA
CASSLAGGGGNSPLHF	TGCGCCAGCAGCTTGGCCGGCGGGGGCGGTAATTCACCCCTCCACTTT	NA	16	TRBV5-1	TRBJ1-6	NA
CASSLVVGSGNNEQFF	TGCGCCAGCAGCTTGGTAGTCGGGTCGGGGAACAATGAGCAGTTCTTC	NA	16	TRBV5-1	TRBJ2-1	NA